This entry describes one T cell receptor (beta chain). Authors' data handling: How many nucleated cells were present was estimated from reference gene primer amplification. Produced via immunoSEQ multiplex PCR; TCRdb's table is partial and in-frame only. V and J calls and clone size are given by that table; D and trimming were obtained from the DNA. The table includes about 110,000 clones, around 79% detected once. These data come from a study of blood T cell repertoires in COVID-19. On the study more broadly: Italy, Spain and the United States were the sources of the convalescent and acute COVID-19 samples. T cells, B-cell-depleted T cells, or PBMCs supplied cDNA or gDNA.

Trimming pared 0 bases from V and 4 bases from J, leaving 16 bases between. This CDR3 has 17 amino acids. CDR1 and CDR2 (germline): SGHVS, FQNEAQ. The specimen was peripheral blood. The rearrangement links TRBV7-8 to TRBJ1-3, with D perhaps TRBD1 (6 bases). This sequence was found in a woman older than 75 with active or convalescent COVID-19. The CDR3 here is CASSLALRGAWGNTIYF. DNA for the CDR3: TGTGCCAGCAGCTTAGCCCTTCGGGGGGCGTGGGGAAACACCATATATTTT.